This record looks at one T cell receptor (beta chain) sequence and its context. Its antigen remains unidentified. Qualities for individual bases were not recorded, and no much larger clone is one base off. The data were obtained in a study of blood T cell repertoires in COVID-19 (dated by TCRdb to the early 2020s). About the study as a whole: Collaborator samples came from the United States, Italy and Spain and covered acute and convalescent phases of COVID-19. The material from the prospective study consisted of cDNA or gDNA derived from T cells, B-cell-depleted T cells, or PBMCs. The dataset comprised deeply sampled blood TCRbeta repertoires from subjects exposed to, actively infected with, or recovered from COVID-19. The repertoires were made available in a free public database intended to serve as a resource for research on the immune response to SARS-CoV-2. The samples were drawn from two sources: the first 160 participants of the ongoing ImmuneRACE study, and 1,000 to 1,500 subjects contributed by 6 global collaborators. A de-identified subject ID, COVID-19 status, age in years and sex were almost always included in the sample metadata. Where available, HLA class I and class II types were obtained from metadata supplied by the sample provider rather than from assay-based typing. General study outcomes and caveats: The quantity of clinical and demographic metadata differed by source and by participant and was supplied without curation.

The immunoSEQ Assay, a bias-controlled multiplex PCR, was used to amplify TCRbeta CDR3 regions from genomic DNA. Per the authors' processing: Within the assay, amplification of reference gene primers was used to estimate how many nucleated cells each sample contained. To quantify the absolute abundance of each unique TCRbeta CDR3 rearrangement, sequence reads were collapsed and filtered. For each sample, productive Simpson clonality was calculated as the square root of Simpson's diversity index across productive rearrangements. The table was pulled from immuneACCESS by TCRdb, which kept in-frame rearrangements only. Such tables lose some clones; where checked, under half of the loss comes from unresolved V genes, and the rest has no known cause. That table supplies the V and J calls and clone size; D and trimming were determined from the DNA. Here the sample has about 71,000 clones; 70% to 90% occur a single time. The top ten constitute 2% of the sample.

The collaborating institutions used their own protocols to collect whole blood in K2EDTA tubes. Collaborator samples were shipped for TCRbeta analysis as frozen whole blood, isolated PBMCs, or DNA extracted from either sample type. Ends trimmed: V by 5 bases, J by 3 bases; bases unmatched to a gene: 6. The CDR3 runs 16 amino acids, cysteine and phenylalanine included. Kept here is only the CDR3 DNA, which spans 48 bases and is read in frame from base 1. Per the germline V gene (reference sequence), MNHEY is the CDR1 and SMNVEV is the CDR2. This TCR came from a man aged 25-45 years with acute or convalescent COVID-19. The chain uses TRBV27 and TRBJ2-1, with TRBD2 matching 11 junction bases. Sample: peripheral blood. The CDR3 corresponds to CASSPPGLADYNEQFF. The sequenced DNA: TGTGCCAGCAGTCCTCCGGGACTAGCGGACTACAATGAGCAGTTCTTC.